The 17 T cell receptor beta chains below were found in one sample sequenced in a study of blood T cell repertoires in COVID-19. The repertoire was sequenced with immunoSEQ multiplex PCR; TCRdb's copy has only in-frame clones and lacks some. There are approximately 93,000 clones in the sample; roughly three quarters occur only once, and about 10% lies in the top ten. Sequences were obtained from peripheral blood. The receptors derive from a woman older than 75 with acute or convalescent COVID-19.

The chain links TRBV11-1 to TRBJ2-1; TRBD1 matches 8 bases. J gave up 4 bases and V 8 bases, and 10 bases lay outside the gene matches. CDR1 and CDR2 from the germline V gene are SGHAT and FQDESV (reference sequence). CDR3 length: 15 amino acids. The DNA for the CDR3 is TGTGCCAGCTCGAGGGGACAGGAACTTTACAATGAGCAGTTCTTC. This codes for CASSRGQELYNEQFF.

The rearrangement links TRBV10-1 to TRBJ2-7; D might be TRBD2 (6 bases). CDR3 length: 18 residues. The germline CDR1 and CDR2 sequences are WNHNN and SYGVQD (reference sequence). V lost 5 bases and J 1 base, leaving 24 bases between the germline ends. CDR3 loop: CASSTTAGPGLPSYEQYF. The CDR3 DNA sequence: TGCGCCAGCAGTACCACCGCTGGACCGGGACTCCCGTCCTACGAGCAGTACTTC.

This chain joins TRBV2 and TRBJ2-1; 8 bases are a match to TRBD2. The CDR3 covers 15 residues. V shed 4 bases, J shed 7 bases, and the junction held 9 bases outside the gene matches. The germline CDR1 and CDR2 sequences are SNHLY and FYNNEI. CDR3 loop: CASSGTGGAANEQFF. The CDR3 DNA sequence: TGTGCCAGCAGTGGGACGGGGGGGGCGGCAAATGAGCAGTTCTTC.

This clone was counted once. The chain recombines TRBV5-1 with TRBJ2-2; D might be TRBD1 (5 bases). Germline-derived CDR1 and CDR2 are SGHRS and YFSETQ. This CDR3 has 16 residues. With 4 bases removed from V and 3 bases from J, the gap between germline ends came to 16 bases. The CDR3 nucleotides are TGCGCCAGCAGCCTAAGGGATGTGACAGACACCGGGGAGCTGTTTTTT. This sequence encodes CASSLRDVTDTGELFF. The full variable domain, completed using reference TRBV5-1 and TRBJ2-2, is KAGVTQTPRYLIKTRGQQVTLSCSPISGHRSVSWYQQTPGQGLQFLFEYFSETQRNKGNFPGRFSGRQFSNSRSEMNVSTLELGDSALYLCASSLRDVTDTGELFFGEGSRLTVL.

CDR3 protein: CASSLSTGGSWSSPLHF. The CDR3 DNA follows: TGTGCCAGCAGTTTATCGACAGGGGGCAGCTGGTCGTCACCCCTCCACTTT. The V and J genes are TRBV27 and TRBJ1-6; 10 nucleotides agree with TRBD1. Germline V gene data show CDR1 as MNHEY and CDR2 as SMNVEV (reference sequence). The V segment lost 0 bases and the J segment 10 bases; nucleotides outside the gene matches: 9. The CDR3 spans 17 residues.

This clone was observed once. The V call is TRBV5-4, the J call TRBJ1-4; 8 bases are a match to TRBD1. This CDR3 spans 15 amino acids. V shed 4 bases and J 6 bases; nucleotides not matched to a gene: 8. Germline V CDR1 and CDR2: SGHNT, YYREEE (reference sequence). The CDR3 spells CASSQDRARDEKLFF. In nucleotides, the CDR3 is TGTGCCAGCAGCCAGGACAGGGCGAGAGATGAAAAACTGTTTTTT.

The CDR3 DNA follows: TGTGCCAGCAGTCCCCATTTAAGCGACGAGCAGTACTTC. Its translation is CASSPHLSDEQYF. The chain links TRBV6-2 or TRBV6-3 to TRBJ2-7; D not resolved. The CDR3 sequence is 13 residues long. The germline V and J ends were trimmed by 5 bases and 5 bases, with 13 bases remaining between them. Germline CDR1 is MNHEY and CDR2 is SVGEGT.

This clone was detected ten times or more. The CDR3: CASSLEQGGNTGELFF. As DNA, the CDR3 is TGCGCCAGCAGCTTGGAACAGGGTGGAAACACCGGGGAGCTGTTTTTT. This chain links TRBV5-1 with TRBJ2-2; a weak D match, TRBD1 (6 bases). Germline V lookup: CDR1 SGHRS, CDR2 YFSETQ. This CDR3 region has 16 residues. Trimming cost V 0 bases and J 2 bases, with 11 bases left between them.

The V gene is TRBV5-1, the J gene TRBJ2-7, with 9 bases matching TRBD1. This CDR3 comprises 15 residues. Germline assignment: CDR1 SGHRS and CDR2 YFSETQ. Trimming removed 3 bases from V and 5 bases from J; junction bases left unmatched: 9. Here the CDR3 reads CASSWGQGRIHEQYF. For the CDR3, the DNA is TGCGCCAGCAGCTGGGGACAGGGTCGAATCCACGAGCAGTACTTC.

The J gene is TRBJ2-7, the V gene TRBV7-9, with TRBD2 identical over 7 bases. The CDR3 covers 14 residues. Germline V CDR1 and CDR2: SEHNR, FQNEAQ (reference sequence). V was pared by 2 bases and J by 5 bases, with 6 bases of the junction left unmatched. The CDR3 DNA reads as TGTGCCAGCAGCTTACCACTGGGAGGGGACGAGCAGTACTTC. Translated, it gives CASSLPLGGDEQYF.

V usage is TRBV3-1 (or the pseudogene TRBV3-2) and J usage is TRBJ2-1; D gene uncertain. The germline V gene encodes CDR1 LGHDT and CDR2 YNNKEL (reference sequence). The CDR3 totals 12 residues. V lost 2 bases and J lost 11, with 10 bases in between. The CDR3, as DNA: TGTGCCAGCAGCCAAAACCCTATCCAGCAGTTCTTC. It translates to CASSQNPIQQFF.

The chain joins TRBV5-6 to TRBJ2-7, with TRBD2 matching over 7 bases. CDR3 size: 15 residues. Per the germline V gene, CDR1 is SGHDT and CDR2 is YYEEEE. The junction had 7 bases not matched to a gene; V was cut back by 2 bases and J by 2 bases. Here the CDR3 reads CASSFQAGTPYEQYF. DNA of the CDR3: TGTGCCAGCAGCTTTCAAGCGGGGACCCCCTACGAGCAGTACTTC.

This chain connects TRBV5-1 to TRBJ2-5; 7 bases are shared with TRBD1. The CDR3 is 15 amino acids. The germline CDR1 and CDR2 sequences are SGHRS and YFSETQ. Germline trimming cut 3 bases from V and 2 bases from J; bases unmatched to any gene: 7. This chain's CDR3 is CASSSAQGRQETQYF. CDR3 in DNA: TGCGCCAGCAGCTCCGCACAGGGGCGTCAAGAGACCCAGTACTTC.

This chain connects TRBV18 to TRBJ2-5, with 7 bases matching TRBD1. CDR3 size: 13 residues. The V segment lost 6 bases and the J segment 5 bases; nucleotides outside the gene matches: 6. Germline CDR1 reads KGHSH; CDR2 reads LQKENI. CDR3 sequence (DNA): TGTGCCAGCTCTCGAAGGGGGCAGGAGACCCAGTACTTC. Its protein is CASSRRGQETQYF.

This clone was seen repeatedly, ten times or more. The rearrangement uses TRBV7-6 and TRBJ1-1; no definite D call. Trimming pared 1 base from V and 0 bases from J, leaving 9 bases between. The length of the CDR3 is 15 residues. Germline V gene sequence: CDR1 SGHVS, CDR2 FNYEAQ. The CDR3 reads CASSLDGVMNTEAFF. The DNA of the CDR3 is TGTGCCAGCAGCTTAGACGGAGTTATGAACACTGAAGCTTTCTTT.

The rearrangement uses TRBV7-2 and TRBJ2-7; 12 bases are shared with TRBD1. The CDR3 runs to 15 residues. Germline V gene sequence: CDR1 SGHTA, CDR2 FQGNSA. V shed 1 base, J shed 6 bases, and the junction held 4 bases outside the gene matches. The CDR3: CASSLVGTGGSEQYF. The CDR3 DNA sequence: TGTGCCAGCAGCTTAGTTGGGACAGGGGGCAGCGAGCAGTACTTC.

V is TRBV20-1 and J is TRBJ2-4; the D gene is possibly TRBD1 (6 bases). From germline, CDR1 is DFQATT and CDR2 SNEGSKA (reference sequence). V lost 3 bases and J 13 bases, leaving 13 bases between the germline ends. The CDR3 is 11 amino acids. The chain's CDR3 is CSASPQGKQYF. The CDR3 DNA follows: TGCAGTGCTAGCCCACAGGGAAAGCAGTACTTC.